A single sample gave rise to the 4 T cell receptor beta chains below, sequenced in a study of blood T cell repertoires in COVID-19. Assay used: immunoSEQ multiplex PCR; TCRdb lists only in-frame clones, some missing. The profile shows about 200,000 clones, about 91% of them singletons. The material sequenced was peripheral blood. The receptors here all came from a man aged 25-40 years with acute or convalescent COVID-19.

The chain uses TRBV30 and TRBJ1-1; D gene uncertain. Trimming took off 1 base at V and 0 bases at J, with 12 bases between the two ends. Germline V gives CDR1 GTSNPN, CDR2 SVGIG (reference sequence). The CDR3 is 15 residues long. CDR3 region: CAWSGLGSMNTEAFF. In DNA form, the CDR3 reads TGTGCCTGGAGTGGACTAGGCAGCATGAACACTGAAGCTTTCTTT.

The chain carries TRBV7-3 and TRBJ2-1; 9 nucleotides match TRBD2. After removal of 6 bases from V and 3 bases from J, the junction contained 6 bases not matched to a gene. CDR1 and CDR2 from the germline V gene are SGHTA and FQGTGA. This CDR3 comprises 15 residues. CDR3 loop: CASRLTSGNYNEQFF. The CDR3 DNA reads as TGTGCCAGCAGACTGACTAGCGGAAACTACAATGAGCAGTTCTTC.

This chain connects TRBV23-1 to TRBJ2-7; possibly TRBD1 for D (5 bases). TRBV23-1 counts as an open reading frame of uncertain function. This CDR3 region has 14 residues. The V gene lost 5 bases and the J gene lost 1 base, with 12 bases spanning the gap. Here the CDR3 DNA reads TGCGCCAGCAGTGCAGACAGTCCTTCCTACGAGCAGTACTTC. The encoded protein is CASSADSPSYEQYF.

The CDR3 loop reads CSASERLPYNSPLHF. In DNA, the CDR3 is TGCAGTGCTAGTGAGAGACTGCCCTATAATTCACCCCTCCACTTT. The chain couples TRBV20-1 to TRBJ1-6, with D hard to call. The germline CDR1 and CDR2 sequences are DFQATT and SNEGSKA (reference sequence). This CDR3 has 15 residues. V was shortened by 3 bases and J by 2 bases, with 11 bases between the two germline ends.